This TCR beta chain was recovered during a study of beta chain features in type 1 diabetes. What was sequenced were expressed TCRB transcripts, since all of the isolated RNA had been reverse transcribed. Here immunoSEQ multiplex PCR was the method, and the copy in TCRdb shows in-frame clones only, minus some. The sample has 150,000 to 200,000 clones; roughly 9.1% are singletons. A word on this clone: Its target is not known.

Study results and caveats: Possibly, sequencing cDNA over-represented cells that had high TCR expression levels.

The sequence was collected from a woman between 18 and 29 years old in good health. The sample taken for sequencing was central memory CD4+ T cells from blood.

The CDR3 nucleotides read TGTGCCAGCGGCATTCTGGCTGGTTCACCCCTCCACTTT. This translates into CASGILAGSPLHF. The rearrangement joins TRBV11-1 to TRBJ1-6; D remains unclear. In germline, CDR1 is SGHAT, CDR2 FQDESV (reference sequence). Trimming pared 8 bases from V and 9 bases from J, leaving 14 bases between. This CDR3 comprises 13 residues.